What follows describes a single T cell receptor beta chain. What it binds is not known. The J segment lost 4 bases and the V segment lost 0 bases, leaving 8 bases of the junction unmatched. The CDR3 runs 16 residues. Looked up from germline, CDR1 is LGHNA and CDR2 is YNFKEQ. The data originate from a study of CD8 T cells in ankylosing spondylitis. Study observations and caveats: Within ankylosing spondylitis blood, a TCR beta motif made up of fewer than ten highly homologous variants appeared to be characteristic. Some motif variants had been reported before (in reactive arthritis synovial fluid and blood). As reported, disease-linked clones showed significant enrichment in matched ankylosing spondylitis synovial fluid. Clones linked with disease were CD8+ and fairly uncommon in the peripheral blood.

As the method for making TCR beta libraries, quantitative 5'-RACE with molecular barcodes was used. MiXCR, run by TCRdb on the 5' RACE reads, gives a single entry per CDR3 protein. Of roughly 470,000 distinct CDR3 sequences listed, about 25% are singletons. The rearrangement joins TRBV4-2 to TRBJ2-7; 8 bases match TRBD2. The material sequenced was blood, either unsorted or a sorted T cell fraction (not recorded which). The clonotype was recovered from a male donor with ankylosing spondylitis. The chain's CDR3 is CASSQDQAGVAYEQYV. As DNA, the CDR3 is TGTGCCAGCAGCCAAGATCAAGCGGGAGTCGCGTACGAGCAGTACGTC.